This TCR beta chain originates from a study of blood T cell repertoires in COVID-19. This clone turned up a few times. This CDR3 is 16 amino acids long. V lost 6 bases and J lost 2, with 19 bases in between. Germline V CDR1 and CDR2: SGHVS, FNYEAQ. Produced via immunoSEQ multiplex PCR; TCRdb's table is partial and in-frame only. The profile shows roughly 320,000 clones, 89% of them singletons. The chain has TRBV7-6 and TRBJ1-1; D is ambiguous. The receptor comes from a woman in her thirties with COVID-19, enrolled during active disease. Sequenced material: peripheral blood. As DNA, the CDR3 is TGTGCCAGCAGACCAGGTGGCAGTACGCGCAACACTGAAGCTTTCTTT. This encodes CASRPGGSTRNTEAFF.